The text below deals with one TCR beta chain. TCRdb keeps only in-frame clones here, not all; method: immunoSEQ multiplex PCR. The sample has around 20,000 clones; around nine tenths are singletons. CDR3 size: 16 residues. J gave up 5 bases and V 2 bases, and 9 bases lay outside the gene matches. Germline V gene lookup returns CDR1 MNHEY and CDR2 SVGEGT. The sample comes from a study of blood T cell repertoires in COVID-19. Study overall: Researchers got acute and convalescent COVID-19 samples from the United States, Italy and Spain.

J is TRBJ2-5 and V is TRBV6-2 or TRBV6-3, with 9 bases that match TRBD1. The TCR comes from a human donor in a cohort sampled during active COVID-19. The sequenced sample was peripheral blood. CDR3 region: CASSYQPGTGFETQYF. In DNA, the CDR3 is TGTGCCAGCAGTTACCAACCTGGGACAGGGTTTGAGACCCAGTACTTC.